This TCR beta chain came from a study of blood T cell repertoires in COVID-19. Study at large: COVID-19 samples collected from the United States, Italy and Spain covered acute and convalescent phases. Nucleic acid was either cDNA or gDNA, and it came from T cells, B-cell-depleted T cells, or PBMCs.

After removal of 2 bases from V and 0 bases from J, the junction contained 8 bases not matched to a gene. The CDR3 spans 17 residues. Germline loops: CDR1 LGHNT, CDR2 FRNRAP. Methods used by the authors: It was from reference gene primer amplification that nucleated cell counts were estimated. TCRdb keeps only in-frame clones here, not all; method: immunoSEQ multiplex PCR. V and J calls plus clone size are reproduced from that table; the DNA served to infer D and trimming. The repertoire has about 230,000 clones, 80% to 90% of them found once; the top ten carry around 0.98%. V and J are TRBV12-5 and TRBJ1-1; 8 bases map to TRBD1. This clonotype was sampled from a man in his forties or fifties with acute or convalescent COVID-19. The specimen was peripheral blood. The CDR3 is CASGLTRTGFMNTEAFF. CDR3 in DNA: TGTGCTAGTGGTTTGACCCGGACAGGGTTCATGAACACTGAAGCTTTCTTT.